This T cell receptor beta chain was profiled in a study of T cell responses to AZD1222 COVID-19 vaccine. The CDR3 spans 15 residues. Germline V gene lookup returns CDR1 GTSNPN and CDR2 SVGIG (reference sequence). With 0 bases removed from V and 5 bases from J, the gap between germline ends came to 15 bases. This clone was counted once. Libraries were prepared by immunoSEQ multiplex PCR; TCRdb keeps only in-frame clonotypes and omits some of them. The sample carries 150,000 or so clones, about 91% recorded once. The chain couples TRBV30 to TRBJ2-3; a weak D match, TRBD1 (7 bases). The TCR comes from an adult who received the AZD1222 COVID-19 vaccine. Sequences were derived from peripheral blood, sampled 28 days after the second AZD1222 dose. The CDR3 DNA sequence: TGTGCCTGGAGTGTTAGGGCAGGGGGACTAGATACGCAGTATTTT. This sequence encodes CAWSVRAGGLDTQYF.